This T cell receptor (beta chain) is from a study of T cells in narcolepsy. As for the study in general: Enrolled donors included narcolepsy type 1 or type 2 patients and healthy controls.

This CDR3 region has 15 residues. Trimming stripped 3 bases from V and 9 bases from J, with 18 bases between. The germline CDR1 and CDR2 sequences are MGHRA and YSYEKL. On this clone itself: Its antigen is undetermined.

Findings and caveats of the study: Autoreactive clonotypes reportedly recurred in blood of same and different patients, not controls. No autoreactive T cell clone sequences appeared in some memory CD4+ repertoires. Same-patient CSF and blood CD4+ T cell clonotypes included HCRT-specific and TRIB2-specific autoreactive ones.

Only in-frame clones appear in the TCRdb table, and some are missing; sequencing was by immunoSEQ multiplex PCR. This sample yields roughly 30,000 clones, of which around 80% are seen a single time; roughly 1.2% belongs to the top ten. The source of this sequence is a human donor with narcolepsy. This sequence joins TRBV4-1 and TRBJ2-1, with a weak D call TRBD2 (6 bases). The sample comprised CD45RA- memory CD4+ T cells from PBMCs. This chain's CDR3 is CASSQTRELQVEQFF. The CDR3 DNA sequence: TGCGCCAGCAGCCAGACACGGGAGCTCCAGGTTGAGCAGTTCTTC.